This TCR beta chain came from a study of blood T cell repertoires in COVID-19. V trimming: 5 bases; J trimming: 10 bases; junction bases outside the gene matches: 14. The CDR3 loop spans 15 amino acids. Germline V gene lookup returns CDR1 GTSNPN and CDR2 SVGIG (reference sequence). Clones were sequenced by immunoSEQ multiplex PCR, and TCRdb holds only the in-frame ones, with some missing. The sample includes approximately 270,000 clones, around 82% of them seen just once. A Seattle source enrolled patients during active infection and followed them longitudinally. This sequence originates from a human donor with COVID-19, enrolled during active disease. The donor label of this sample is uncertain. The sample consisted of peripheral blood. The chain recombines TRBV30 with TRBJ1-6; 7 nucleotides match TRBD1. CDR3 region: CAWVTQGGVGSPLHF. The CDR3 DNA reads as TGTGCCTGGGTGACTCAGGGGGGAGTAGGATCACCCCTCCACTTT.